This T cell receptor (beta chain) stems from a study of T cell responses to AZD1222 COVID-19 vaccine. This clone appeared once. Its antigen is still unknown. Method: immunoSEQ multiplex PCR; TCRdb's copy keeps in-frame clones and lacks some. The sample includes roughly 99,000 clones, around 90% of them seen just once. General study points: Females outnumbered males among donors, who were mostly white British; clonal diversity was possibly underestimated. Repertoires were obtained only post-peak T cell response. Targeting of unmutated variant regions was reportedly seen in nearly half of spike-specific TCRs. The study identified only six AZD1222 recipients as seropositive at baseline.

This sequence was found in an adult in good health. The sequences come from peripheral blood, collected on day 0 of AZD1222 vaccination.

CDR3: CAWSEGDPVSPFSNQPQHF. For the CDR3, the DNA is TGTGCCTGGAGTGAGGGGGACCCCGTCTCACCTTTTAGCAATCAGCCCCAGCATTTT. This chain joins TRBV30 and TRBJ1-5, with D perhaps matching TRBD1 (6 bases). Looked up from germline, CDR1 is GTSNPN and CDR2 is SVGIG (reference sequence). This CDR3 has 19 residues. Deletions cut 1 base from V and 0 bases from J, with 22 bases between.